A selection of T cell receptor beta chains follows, all from one sample in a study of cytomegalovirus exposure and HLA in healthy donors. The method was immunoSEQ multiplex PCR; TCRdb's version includes in-frame clones alone and lacks a portion of them. The table records 150,000 to 200,000 clones, just over 75% of them present only once. Sequencing was done on a sample of PBMCs. These receptors came from a woman aged 25 to 39 in good health and CMV-seropositive. Both conserved end residues are part of each CDR3. The D gene is left open where the match is weak. Clone sizes are given selectively: once, few, many, or a class where the clone is expanded.

V	J	D	size	CDR3
TRBV28	TRBJ1-1	.	.	CASTRDILGTEAFF
TRBV5-6	TRBJ2-7	TRBD1	.	CASHWDRSYEQYF
TRBV28	TRBJ1-2	.	.	CASTIRTANYGYTF
TRBV11-2	TRBJ1-1	TRBD1	.	CASSSDRHNTEAFF
TRBV28	TRBJ2-7	TRBD2	.	CASSRAGGPHEQYF
TRBV25-1	TRBJ2-7	.	.	CASSVGQSTYEQYF
TRBV7-2	TRBJ2-7	TRBD1	.	CASSSRTGGLYEQYF
TRBV6-1	TRBJ1-2	.	.	CASSGGTAGGGYTF
TRBV27	TRBJ2-3	.	.	CASSIGRGSTDTQYF
TRBV30	TRBJ2-7	TRBD2	once	CAWSVDYGTAGGSYEQYF
TRBV30	TRBJ2-7	TRBD1	few	CAWRDRGYEQYF
TRBV19	TRBJ2-7	TRBD1	few	CASSPRGQSYEQYF
TRBV6-6	TRBJ2-1	TRBD2	.	CASNGLAGAGNEQFF
TRBV28	TRBJ2-1	TRBD2	.	CASSAGLAGESYNEQFF
TRBV5-1	TRBJ2-2	TRBD1	few	CASSLSDRGAGELFF
TRBV5-8	TRBJ2-6	.	.	CASSLVGDPRTGANVLTF
TRBV27	TRBJ1-1	TRBD1	few	CASSQTWTGWTEAFF
TRBV7-6	TRBJ2-3	.	.	CASSLAGADTQYF
TRBV30	TRBJ1-5	TRBD1	.	CAWARQGAYSNQPQHF
TRBV9	TRBJ2-7	TRBD2	.	CASSRELAVSGEQYF
TRBV15	TRBJ2-1	.	.	CATSRDGGVYNEQFF
TRBV5-4	TRBJ1-2	TRBD1	.	CASSHIGQGNGYTF
TRBV7-2	TRBJ2-2	.	.	CASSPMGELFF
TRBV5-6	TRBJ2-1	TRBD1	.	CASSPDRGPSSSYNEQFF
TRBV30	TRBJ2-7	.	few	CAWSFFSYEQYF
TRBV7-2	TRBJ2-1	.	.	CASSLFLATYNEQFF
TRBV29-1	TRBJ2-1	TRBD1	.	CSVEPTLVQGSMHEQFF
TRBV6-6	TRBJ2-5	.	once	CASSYSRQPPGETQYF
TRBV6-5	TRBJ2-7	.	.	CASSYSVRGAAYEQYF
TRBV28	TRBJ1-1	.	.	CASSLDKAVNTEAFF
TRBV10-3	TRBJ1-1	TRBD1	few	CAISIRTGDTEAFF
TRBV4-2	TRBJ2-7	TRBD1	.	CASSQVGTGVSYEQYF
TRBV25-1	TRBJ2-1	TRBD2	few	CASSEFEGGSYNEQFF
TRBV5-4	TRBJ2-2	TRBD2	.	CASSMGLAGAGELFF
TRBV28	TRBJ2-5	TRBD1	few	CASSLTGGVETQYF
TRBV5-4	TRBJ2-5	TRBD1	once	CASSVTGRQETQYF
TRBV6-5	TRBJ1-2	.	.	CASSYLQGNYGYTF
TRBV5-4	TRBJ2-1	TRBD2	.	CASSLGLAGNTEQFF
TRBV5-5	TRBJ2-7	TRBD2	.	CASSLQFFQGGYEQYF
TRBV6-4	TRBJ1-5	.	.	CASSDGGEPQHF
TRBV5-4	TRBJ2-7	.	.	CASSKTLVSSYEQYF
TRBV7-3	TRBJ2-7	.	.	CASSPHGGISYYEQYF
TRBV4-2	TRBJ2-3	.	.	CASSSGLTDTQYF
TRBV19	TRBJ2-1	.	once	CASQPSDSSYNEQFF
TRBV14	TRBJ1-5	TRBD1	.	CASRGQPPKANQPQHF
TRBV6-5	TRBJ2-1	TRBD2	once	CASSRTSGRNEQFF
TRBV28	TRBJ1-2	.	.	CASSITGFYGYTF
TRBV6-5	TRBJ2-7	.	few	CASSYWGLLSSYEQYF
TRBV28	TRBJ1-1	.	.	CASSQGLTNTEAFF
TRBV4-1	TRBJ2-5	TRBD2	.	CASSRNVESSGWGETQYF
TRBV28	TRBJ2-1	TRBD1	once	CASSLPLGQGKYNEQFF
TRBV28	TRBJ2-7	TRBD1	.	CASSSPRYDRGTYEQYF
TRBV10-3	TRBJ2-3	.	few	CAISERGGRASTDTQYF
TRBV27	TRBJ2-1	TRBD2	.	CASIRTSGRTSYNEQFF